This TCR beta chain was sequenced during a study of CD8 T cells in ankylosing spondylitis. Quantitative molecular-barcoded 5'-RACE generated the TCR beta libraries. TCRdb re-called the 5' RACE reads through MiXCR, storing one row per CDR3 protein. The sample has 30,000 to 45,000 distinct CDR3 sequences, more than 9.5% seen once. This clonotype was seen more than once but under ten times. Its antigen is unidentified. The germline V gene encodes CDR1 SGHNT and CDR2 YENEEA. V lost 0 bases, J lost 4 bases, and 3 bases stayed unmatched. The CDR3 has 15 amino acids. Overall study findings and caveats: Some of these motif variants have turned up before, in reports on reactive arthritis synovial fluid and blood. In ankylosing spondylitis blood, a motif of seven or eight highly homologous TCR beta variants appeared characteristic.

This clonotype was obtained from a male donor with ankylosing spondylitis. J is TRBJ2-7 and V is TRBV11-3; 10 bases align to TRBD2. The sequenced material came from synovial fluid, either unsorted or a sorted T cell fraction (not recorded which). The CDR3 spells CASSLETSGKYEQYF. DNA of the CDR3: TGTGCCAGCAGCTTAGAAACTAGCGGGAAGTACGAGCAGTACTTC. Combining the CDR3 with reference TRBV11-3 and TRBJ2-7 gives the whole variable domain EAGVVQSPRYKIIEKKQPVAFWCNPISGHNTLYWYLQNLGQGPELLIRYENEEAVDDSQLPKDRFSAERLKGVDSTLKIQPAELGDSAVYLCASSLETSGKYEQYFGPGTRLTVT.